These 31 T cell receptor beta chains were all obtained from the same sample, sequenced in a study of CD8+CD57+ T cells in acquired aplastic anemia (dated by TCRdb to 2017 to 2018). The patients picked for sequencing were ones in whom flow cytometry had shown an expansion of CD8+CD57+ cells. Sequencing used an Illumina HiSeq 2000. TCR beta VDJ combination and CDR3 sequence profiling used genomic DNA as the template. In-frame beta chains were kept once TCRdb had trimmed the public reads at Q25 with fastp and called clones with MiXCR. Duplicate CDR3 protein sequences are folded into a single record with the most common DNA and genes. Across this sample there are 150,000 or so distinct CDR3 sequences, with 40% to 60% seen only once. Roughly 30% of the sample is taken by the ten largest. Sequencing was performed on sorted CD4+, CD8+, or CD8+CD57+ T cells (not recorded which) from PBMCs. Source of these receptors: a human donor with aplastic anemia.

This clonotype was picked up many times. V gene TRBV30 combines with J gene TRBJ2-7; 7 nucleotides line up with TRBD1. With V trimmed by 0 bases and J by 6 bases, 5 bases remained unmatched. The CDR3 spans 13 residues. In germline, CDR1 is GTSNPN, CDR2 SVGIG (reference sequence). The CDR3 sequence is CAWSVGAGGEQYF. CDR3 DNA: TGTGCCTGGAGTGTAGGGGCAGGGGGCGAGCAGTACTTC.

The DNA of the CDR3 is TGTGCCAGCTACCAGCATATCTCCTACGAGCAGTACTTC. As protein: CASYQHISYEQYF. The genes are TRBV2 and TRBJ2-7; no reliable D call. The CDR3 covers 13 residues. V gave up 8 bases and J gave up 0 bases, with 11 bases separating them. The germline CDR1 and CDR2 sequences are SNHLY and FYNNEI.

This clonotype was recorded many times. The J gene is TRBJ1-5, the V gene TRBV7-2; D is ambiguous. V was trimmed by 1 base and J by 7 bases, leaving 11 bases between them. The CDR3 runs to 14 residues. Per the germline V gene, CDR1 is SGHTA and CDR2 is FQGNSA. This CDR3 reads CASSLGSGGQPQHF. The CDR3 coding sequence is TGTGCCAGCAGCTTAGGTTCGGGCGGGCAGCCCCAGCATTTT.

A remark on this clonotype: A much more abundant neighbour one base away suggests this may be a read error. J is TRBJ2-1 and V is TRBV6-5; D is unresolved. The germline V gene encodes CDR1 MNHEY and CDR2 SVGAGI. CDR3 length: 13 residues. The CDR3 DNA is TGTGCCGGCAGTTACTCGAATCTCAATGAGCAGTTCTTC. Residues: CAGSYSNLNEQFF.

The sample holds a few counts of this clonotype. The chain couples TRBV24-1 to TRBJ2-2; D perhaps matches TRBD1 (6 bases). The CDR3 is made up of 14 amino acids. The V end lost 8 bases, the J end lost 0 bases, and 9 bases lay between the germline ends. From germline, CDR1 is KGHDR and CDR2 SFDVKD. The CDR3 bases are TGTGCCACCATGGACAGCCCGAACACCGGGGAGCTGTTTTTT. This encodes CATMDSPNTGELFF.

The table lists this clonotype with a few counts. The gene calls are TRBV10-1 and TRBJ1-2, with D perhaps matching TRBD1 (6 bases). The germline CDR1 and CDR2 sequences are WNHNN and SYGVQD (reference sequence). This CDR3 contains 13 residues. V lost 4 bases to trimming and J lost 2 bases, with 8 bases between them. CDR3 amino acids: CASSVRGNYGYTF. In DNA, the CDR3 is TGCGCCAGCAGTGTCAGGGGCAACTATGGCTACACCTTC.

This clonotype was counted between two and nine times. Germline and junction disagree at one end, which may indicate a read error. V is TRBV27 and J is TRBJ2-7; tentatively, D is TRBD2 (6 bases). Germline V gene lookup returns CDR1 MNHEY and CDR2 SMNVEV (reference sequence). The CDR3 extends over 15 amino acids. The CDR3 bases are TGTGCCGGCAGTTTAATCCCGGGAGACTACTACGAGCAGTACTTC. It specifies CAGSLIPGDYYEQYF.

This clonotype was seen repeatedly, ten times or more. V is TRBV4-1 and J is TRBJ1-2; no firm D call. Between the trimmed V and J ends, which lost 4 bases and 8 bases, there was a span of 20 bases. Germline V gene lookup returns CDR1 MGHRA and CDR2 YSYEKL. The CDR3 extends over 15 amino acids. The CDR3 region has the DNA TGCGCCAGCAGCCTCGGAGCCAATAACGAGTTGGGCTACACCTTC. It specifies CASSLGANNELGYTF.

In this sample, this clonotype turned up a few times. V gene TRBV18 combines with J gene TRBJ2-5; the match to TRBD1 covers 7 bases. Germline loops: CDR1 KGHSH, CDR2 LQKENI. The junction had 4 bases not matched to a gene; V was cut back by 7 bases and J by 2 bases. The CDR3 spans 13 residues. The CDR3 DNA follows: TGTGCCAGCTTTACAGGGGAACAAGAGACCCAGTACTTC. Its protein product is CASFTGEQETQYF.

The CDR3 bases are TGTGCCAGCAGCCCCTCGGGCGGGAGCATGTTCGAGCAGTACTTC. Protein sequence: CASSPSGGSMFEQYF. The chain combines TRBV7-3 with TRBJ2-7, with 7 nucleotides matching TRBD2. V shed 5 bases and J 6 bases; nucleotides not matched to a gene: 13. CDR3 length: 15 amino acids. Per the germline V gene, CDR1 is SGHTA and CDR2 is FQGTGA.

The rearrangement joins TRBV15 to TRBJ2-3; 10 nucleotides line up with TRBD2. Losses at the gene ends were 3 bases for V and 0 bases for J; bases not matched to a gene: 6. The germline V gene encodes CDR1 LNHNV and CDR2 YYDKDF (reference sequence). The CDR3 runs to 17 residues. The CDR3 DNA sequence: TGTGCCACCAGCAGTTCTAGCGGGAGATTTAGCACAGATACGCAGTATTTT. This sequence encodes CATSSSSGRFSTDTQYF.

This clonotype came up a few times. This chain links TRBV6-1 with TRBJ2-2, with TRBD2 matching 15 bases. From germline, CDR1 is MNHNS and CDR2 SASEGT. This CDR3 comprises 16 residues. Trimming took 7 bases from V and 3 from J; bases not matched to a gene: 3. Here the CDR3 reads CASTGLAGGYTGELFF. The CDR3, as DNA: TGTGCCAGCACCGGACTAGCGGGAGGGTACACCGGGGAGCTGTTTTTT.

The chain couples TRBV6-2 or TRBV6-3 to TRBJ1-2; possibly TRBD1 for D (6 bases). Trimming shortened V by 7 bases and J by 7 bases, and 19 bases separated the two germline ends. Germline V gene lookup returns CDR1 MNHEY and CDR2 SVGEGT. The CDR3 is 14 amino acids. CDR3: CASNYGQFIGGYTF. CDR3 DNA sequence: TGTGCCAGCAACTATGGACAGTTCATTGGTGGCTACACCTTC.

This clonotype was seen many times. The CDR3 bases are TGTGCCAGTAGTATTCAAGGGGCTCCTTATAGCAATCAGCCCCAGCATTTT. This encodes CASSIQGAPYSNQPQHF. The chain couples TRBV19 to TRBJ1-5, with a possible D match to TRBD1 (5 bases). Looked up from germline, CDR1 is LNHDA and CDR2 is SQIVND (reference sequence). This CDR3 spans 17 amino acids. The germline V and J ends were trimmed by 3 bases and 0 bases, with 15 bases remaining between them. Variable domain in full (rest from reference TRBV19 and TRBJ1-5): DGGITQSPKYLFRKEGQNVTLSCEQNLNHDAMYWYRQDPGQGLRLIYYSQIVNDFQKGDIAEGYSVSREKKESFPLTVTSAQKNPTAFYLCASSIQGAPYSNQPQHFGDGTRLSIL.

This clonotype was seen a few times. The chain uses TRBV12-2 and TRBJ2-7; the table assigns TRBD1, which was not confirmed against the DNA. TRBV12-2 is a listed pseudogene. The CDR3 has 17 residues. The DNA of the CDR3 is TGTGCAAGTCGCTCGAACCGATCCACTTCCCCCGGCTACGAGCAGTACTTC. This sequence encodes CASRSNRSTSPGYEQYF.

This clonotype has ten or more counts. The gene calls are TRBV13 and TRBJ2-5; D possibly matches TRBD1 or TRBD2 (5 bases each). The germline gives CDR1 PRHDT, CDR2 FYEKMQ (reference sequence). This CDR3 is 14 amino acids long. V was clipped by 4 bases and J by 3 bases, with 12 bases between them. CDR3 protein: CASSSSGTEETQYF. CDR3 nucleotides: TGTGCCAGCAGCTCGTCCGGGACCGAAGAGACCCAGTACTTC.

This CDR3 reads CASSSRTGTHSGANVLTF. CDR3 coding DNA: TGTGCCAGCAGCTCGAGGACAGGGACCCACTCTGGGGCCAACGTCCTGACTTTC. The V and J genes are TRBV7-3 and TRBJ2-6; the match to TRBD1 covers 8 bases. The CDR3 spans 18 residues. Germline trimming cut 4 bases from V and 0 bases from J; bases unmatched to any gene: 8. The germline CDR1 and CDR2 sequences are SGHTA and FQGTGA.

V is TRBV29-1 and J is TRBJ1-2, with D possibly being TRBD1 (6 bases). The CDR3 totals 12 residues. Germline V gives CDR1 SQVTM, CDR2 ANQGSEA. V shed 7 bases and J shed 6 bases, with 15 bases lying between them. CDR3 in amino acids: CSGTDRLHGYTF. CDR3 bases: TGCAGCGGAACCGACAGGCTACATGGCTACACCTTC.

This clonotype was seen a few times. V is TRBV20-1 and J is TRBJ2-1; weak D call: TRBD1 (5 bases). V lost 3 bases and J 0 bases, leaving 6 bases between the germline ends. Germline CDR1 is DFQATT and CDR2 is SNEGSKA (reference sequence). This CDR3 has 13 amino acids. CDR3 protein: CSARGPSYNEQFF. In DNA, the CDR3 is TGCAGTGCTAGGGGGCCCTCCTACAATGAGCAGTTCTTC.

On this clonotype itself: A clone one base away is much larger, so this may be a read error. The chain carries TRBV19 and TRBJ1-5, with D hard to call. Germline lookup yields CDR1 LNHDA and CDR2 SQIVND (reference sequence). V was pared by 6 bases and J by 0 bases, with 12 bases between. This CDR3 contains 15 residues. CDR3 in DNA: TGTGCCAGTAGCCCCCCGGCAGTTAGCAATCAGCCCCAGCATTTT. The encoded protein is CASSPPAVSNQPQHF.

As regards this clonotype: Its ends do not fully match the called genes, so a read error is possible. The CDR3 protein is CASSYNPGYEQYF. The CDR3 region has the DNA TGTGCCAGCAGTTATAATCCCGGCTACGAGCAGTACTTC. The chain couples TRBV10-3 to TRBJ2-7; D unclear. Germline CDR1 ENHRY, CDR2 SYGVKD. The CDR3 extends over 13 amino acids.

This clonotype has at least ten counts. This chain connects TRBV19 to TRBJ1-2, with D uncertain. Per germline, CDR1 LNHDA and CDR2 SQIVND (reference sequence). Trimming took off 3 bases at V and 0 bases at J, with 8 bases between the two ends. The length of the CDR3 is 14 residues. Here the CDR3 DNA reads TGTGCCAGTAGTATTACCGGAACTAACTATGGCTACACCTTC. Translated: CASSITGTNYGYTF.

This chain's CDR3 is CATSRGNQPQHF. The CDR3 DNA reads as TGTGCCACCAGCAGAGGTAATCAGCCCCAGCATTTT. V and J are TRBV15 and TRBJ1-5; D unresolved. The CDR3 extends over 12 amino acids. V was cut by 1 base and J by 4 bases, with 2 bases left in between. Germline V gene sequence: CDR1 LNHNV, CDR2 YYDKDF (reference sequence).

This clonotype was counted many times. The rearrangement joins TRBV20-1 to TRBJ2-5, with 7 bases matching TRBD2. The CDR3 consists of 11 residues. V shed 5 bases and J 4 bases; nucleotides not matched to a gene: 1. Germline V gene sequence: CDR1 DFQATT, CDR2 SNEGSKA (reference sequence). The CDR3 sequence is CSAWEGETQYF. CDR3 DNA: TGCAGTGCTTGGGAGGGAGAGACCCAGTACTTC.

This clonotype has more than one count but fewer than ten. V gene TRBV2 combines with J gene TRBJ1-6; no firm D call. Germline V CDR1 and CDR2: SNHLY, FYNNEI. The CDR3 spans 15 residues. Trimming removed 7 bases from V and 8 bases from J, with 18 bases in between. The CDR3 sequence is CASIPGTLRYSPLHF. The CDR3 DNA follows: TGTGCCAGCATTCCAGGAACCCTTCGGTATTCACCCCTCCACTTT.

The chain recombines TRBV12-3 or TRBV12-4 with TRBJ1-5; TRBD1 matches 7 bases. The CDR3 covers 15 residues. The J segment lost 0 bases and the V segment lost 6 bases, leaving 5 bases of the junction unmatched. The CDR3: CASRLSGGSNQPQHF. The CDR3 DNA sequence: TGTGCCAGCAGGCTCTCAGGGGGTAGCAATCAGCCCCAGCATTTT.

Many counts were recorded for this clonotype. The J gene is TRBJ2-7, the V gene TRBV20-1, with a tentative D call TRBD2 (5 bases). Germline-derived CDR1 and CDR2 are DFQATT and SNEGSKA (reference sequence). This CDR3 region has 12 residues. With 1 base removed from V and 5 bases from J, the gap between germline ends came to 9 bases. The CDR3 DNA reads TGCAGTGCTAGAGTCCTAGCCCACGAGCAGTACTTC. Translating it yields CSARVLAHEQYF.

This clonotype was recorded at least ten times. The chain uses TRBV12-3 or TRBV12-4 and TRBJ2-7, with D perhaps being TRBD1 or TRBD2 (5 bases each). Trimming stripped 4 bases from V and 3 bases from J, with 16 bases between. The length of the CDR3 is 15 residues. CDR3 coding DNA: TGTGCCAGCAGTTCTATAGGGACCGGTAACTACGAGCAGTACTTC. Amino acids: CASSSIGTGNYEQYF.

This clonotype appeared a single time. The CDR3 loop reads CASSLKAGYNSPLHF. The CDR3 DNA reads TGTGCCAGCAGCTTGAAGGCAGGCTATAATTCACCCCTCCACTTT. The chain carries TRBV5-8 and TRBJ1-6; D remains ambiguous. The CDR3 length is 15 residues. Looked up from germline, CDR1 is SGHTS and CDR2 is YDEGEE. V was shortened by 1 base and J by 3 bases, with 8 bases between the two germline ends.

V gene TRBV2 combines with J gene TRBJ2-2; D remains ambiguous. Trimming left V 6 bases short and J 4 bases short, with 9 bases between. Per the germline V gene, CDR1 is SNHLY and CDR2 is FYNNEI. The CDR3 is 13 amino acids. The CDR3 DNA sequence: TGTGCCAGCAGGAAGGACGTCACCGGGGAGCTGTTTTTT. Translating it yields CASRKDVTGELFF.

The rearrangement uses TRBV11-2 and TRBJ1-3; D unclear. The CDR3 runs to 16 residues. The germline CDR1 and CDR2 sequences are SGHAT and FQNNGV. V was clipped by 5 bases and J by 4 bases, with 18 bases between them. CDR3 nucleotides: TGTGCCAGCAGCCCCCTGTCGATGGCGGAAGGAAACACCATATATTTT. This translates into CASSPLSMAEGNTIYF.